A selection of T cell receptor beta chains follows, all from one sample in a study of T cell changes during pregnancy in multiple sclerosis. The protocol was immunoSEQ multiplex PCR, while the TCRdb copy is restricted to in-frame clones and leaves out a portion. This sample carries 50,000 to 65,000 clones, approximately 93% of them seen once, and the ten largest clones take 2.5% to 4%. This sample comprised CD8+ T cells from peripheral blood mononuclear cells, obtained in the second trimester of pregnancy. These receptors came from a female donor with multiple sclerosis, enrolled in a pregnancy study. CDR3s include the opening cysteine and the closing phenylalanine or tryptophan. A D gene is named only where the DNA matches it firmly. Only some rows state a clone size, as once, few, many or a class for expanded clones.

TRBJ2-2 TRBD2 - TRBV7-3 CASSSGGGTGELFF TGTGCCAGCAGTTCCGGCGGGGGCACCGGGGAGCTGTTTTTT
TRBJ2-7 TRBD2 - TRBV11-3 CASSALSGGIDDEQYF TGTGCCAGCAGCGCTTTGAGCGGGGGTATTGACGACGAGCAGTACTTC
TRBJ2-1 - - TRBV27 CASSSGAHGNEQFF TGTGCCAGCAGTTCAGGGGCCCACGGGAATGAGCAGTTCTTC
TRBJ1-4 - once TRBV19 CASTPGEEKLFF TGTGCCAGTACCCCGGGGGAAGAAAAACTGTTTTTT
TRBJ2-7 - - TRBV7-9 CASSPEDRPYEQYF TGTGCCAGCAGCCCGGAGGATCGGCCCTACGAGCAGTACTTC
TRBJ1-1 - - TRBV19 CASNFRGWNTEAFF TGTGCCAGTAATTTCAGGGGATGGAACACTGAAGCTTTCTTT
TRBJ1-1 - - TRBV27 CASSFSQMNTEAFF TGTGCCAGCAGTTTTTCACAGATGAACACTGAAGCTTTCTTT
TRBJ2-1 - - TRBV7-8 CASTMGAGGYNEQFF TGTGCCAGCACCATGGGTGCAGGTGGGTACAATGAGCAGTTCTTC
TRBJ1-2 TRBD1 - TRBV27 CASSLSMGQGGFGYTF TGTGCCAGCAGTTTATCGATGGGCCAAGGGGGCTTTGGCTACACCTTC
TRBJ2-7 TRBD2 - TRBV4-1 CASSLKGSGTSYEQYF TGCGCCAGCAGCCTGAAGGGTAGCGGGACTTCCTACGAGCAGTACTTC
TRBJ2-7 - - TRBV7-9 CASSPRLVYEQYF TGTGCCAGCAGCCCTCGTCTAGTTTACGAGCAGTACTTC
TRBJ1-5 TRBD1 - TRBV28 CASSGPGGERQPQHF TGTGCCAGCAGTGGCCCAGGGGGCGAAAGGCAGCCCCAGCATTTT
TRBJ1-2 - once TRBV9 CASSNQRQFKGVPTYYGYTF TGTGCCAGCAGCAACCAAAGACAGTTTAAGGGGGTCCCTACTTACTATGGCTACACCTTC
TRBJ2-1 TRBD2 - TRBV27 CASRGLAGPNEQFF TGTGCCAGCAGGGGACTAGCGGGACCCAATGAGCAGTTCTTC
TRBJ2-5 - - TRBV5-1 CASSLPAGQETQYF TGCGCCAGCAGCTTACCAGCGGGCCAAGAGACCCAGTACTTC
TRBJ2-5 - once TRBV18 CASSLGAEETQYF TGTGCCAGCTCCCTAGGGGCTGAAGAGACCCAGTACTTC
TRBJ2-7 - - TRBV19 CASSTGLYEQYF TGTGCCAGTAGTACCGGACTCTACGAGCAGTACTTC
TRBJ1-2 TRBD1 - TRBV29-1 CSVEGDRLYGYTF TGCAGCGTTGAAGGGGACAGACTCTATGGCTACACCTTC
TRBJ2-5 - - TRBV6-5 CASTQSRVRGETQYF TGTGCCAGCACCCAATCCAGGGTGCGGGGAGAGACCCAGTACTTC
TRBJ2-1 - - TRBV5-6 CASSLEGNEQFF TGTGCCAGCAGCTTGGAGGGGAATGAGCAGTTCTTC
TRBJ2-7 TRBD2 - TRBV27 CASASGSSYEQYF TGTGCCAGCGCAAGCGGGAGCTCCTACGAGCAGTACTTC
TRBJ2-1 TRBD2 - TRBV29-1 CSVIGTSGSTYNEQFF TGCAGCGTTATAGGGACTAGCGGATCTACCTACAATGAGCAGTTCTTC
TRBJ1-3 - once TRBV23-1 CASSQTFLYGNTIYF TGCGCCAGCAGTCAGACTTTCCTCTATGGAAACACCATATATTTT
TRBJ1-2 TRBD1 once TRBV29-1 CSFAYWDRGYGYTF TGCAGCTTCGCCTACTGGGACAGGGGGTATGGCTACACCTTC
TRBJ2-1 TRBD2 - TRBV7-9 CASSLASGTRGSGEQFF TGTGCCAGCAGCTTAGCGTCCGGGACTAGAGGGTCGGGGGAGCAGTTCTTC
TRBJ2-1 TRBD1 - TRBV13 CASRQGTNNEQFF TGTGCCAGCCGACAGGGTACCAACAATGAGCAGTTCTTC
TRBJ1-5 - - TRBV19 CASSMEDGYQPQHF TGTGCCAGTAGTATGGAGGACGGATATCAGCCCCAGCATTTT
TRBJ1-2 TRBD1 - TRBV9 CASSTRQGGGYTF TGTGCCAGCAGCACGAGACAGGGTGGCGGCTACACCTTC
TRBJ1-4 - - TRBV7-9 CASSLTGWSEKLFF TGTGCCAGCAGCTTAACAGGGTGGAGTGAAAAACTGTTTTTT
TRBJ2-7 - - TRBV27 CASSLSPTGARYEQYF TGTGCCAGCAGTTTATCTCCGACAGGAGCACGCTACGAGCAGTACTTC
TRBJ2-1 TRBD2 - TRBV27 CASSVGLVNYNEQFF TGTGCCAGCAGTGTCGGACTAGTGAACTACAATGAGCAGTTCTTC
TRBJ1-2 TRBD1 - TRBV5-1 CASSLGQGNYGYTF TGCGCCAGCAGCTTGGGACAGGGCAACTATGGCTACACCTTC
TRBJ2-7 TRBD1 - TRBV6-5 CASSFSKMGQLYEQYF TGTGCCAGCAGTTTCAGTAAAATGGGACAGCTCTACGAGCAGTACTTC
TRBJ2-1 - - TRBV5-1 CASSLYNDAALDEQFF TGCGCCAGCAGCTTGTATAATGATGCTGCGTTGGATGAGCAGTTCTTC
TRBJ2-3 TRBD2 - TRBV29-1 CSVPSGRTDTQYF TGCAGCGTCCCTAGCGGGAGAACAGATACGCAGTATTTT
TRBJ1-1 - - TRBV7-2 CASSLITGLEAFF TGTGCCAGCAGCTTAATAACAGGCCTTGAAGCTTTCTTT
TRBJ2-2 TRBD2 - TRBV19 CASGLAGTGELFF TGTGCCAGCGGACTAGCGGGAACCGGGGAGCTGTTTTTT
TRBJ2-7 - - TRBV5-1 CASSFVGQNYEQYF TGCGCCAGCAGCTTCGTTGGGCAGAACTACGAGCAGTACTTC
TRBJ2-1 - - TRBV6-5 CASSYYRATDEQFF TGTGCCAGCAGTTATTACCGCGCCACCGATGAGCAGTTCTTC